These 9 T cell receptor beta chains were all obtained from the same sample, sequenced in a study of OX40 agonist ivuxolimab in advanced cancers. The data were produced by immunoSEQ multiplex PCR, yet TCRdb's version contains in-frame clones alone and is incomplete. The table has around 66,000 clones, about 80% seen once. The sample here was CD4+ or CD8+ T cells sorted from blood, taken in a trial of the OX40 agonist ivuxolimab. Every receptor here comes from an adult with an advanced solid tumor such as melanoma, head and neck, liver or kidney cancer.

CDR3 sequence: CASSLGSRDGSYEQYF. The CDR3 DNA reads as TGCGCCAGCAGCTTGGGTTCTCGGGACGGATCCTACGAGCAGTACTTC. The chain combines TRBV5-1 with TRBJ2-7; D may correspond to TRBD1 or TRBD2 (5 bases each). Trimming took off 0 bases at V and 1 base at J, with 14 bases between the two ends. This CDR3 is 16 amino acids long. Looked up from germline, CDR1 is SGHRS and CDR2 is YFSETQ.

This clone has only a few counts. The V call is TRBV18, the J call TRBJ2-7, with 10 nucleotides matching TRBD1. Germline CDR1 reads KGHSH; CDR2 reads LQKENI. V shed 6 bases, J shed 2 bases, and the junction held 4 bases outside the gene matches. The CDR3 spans 14 residues. Here the CDR3 DNA reads TGTGCCAGCTCCCAGGGGACAGGGGCCTACGAGCAGTACTTC. Encoded protein: CASSQGTGAYEQYF.

This clone was seen once. Germline is not matched at one junction end, which may reflect a read error. This chain joins TRBV7-2 and TRBJ1-4; D remains unclear. The CDR3 is 14 amino acids. Germline CDR1 and CDR2: SGHTA and FQGNSA. The CDR3 DNA reads as TGTGCCAGCAGCTCGACGGGGTCTAACGAAAAACTGTTTTTT. Translation gives CASSSTGSNEKLFF.

The J gene is TRBJ1-1, the V gene TRBV12-5; no clear D. V dropped 3 bases and J dropped 1 base, with 15 bases sitting between them. CDR3 length: 16 residues. Germline values: CDR1 LGHNT, CDR2 FRNRAP. CDR3 nucleotide sequence: TGTGCTAGTGGTTTACCCCCGACAAATACGAACACTGAAGCTTTCTTT. It encodes CASGLPPTNTNTEAFF.

The chain couples TRBV29-1 to TRBJ2-7; D is unresolved. The CDR3 has 12 residues. The germline gives CDR1 SQVTM, CDR2 ANQGSEA. Deletions cut 7 bases from V and 2 bases from J, with 12 bases between. This chain's CDR3 is CSGLDGTYEQYF. For the CDR3, the DNA is TGCAGCGGATTGGACGGAACCTACGAGCAGTACTTC.

The chain uses TRBV5-1 and TRBJ2-5; D remains ambiguous. Germline-derived CDR1 and CDR2 are SGHRS and YFSETQ. Trimming took off 4 bases at V and 1 base at J, with 5 bases between the two ends. The CDR3 is 12 amino acids. This chain's CDR3 is CASSEPQETQYF. The DNA for the CDR3 is TGCGCCAGCAGCGAACCCCAAGAGACCCAGTACTTC.

The chain couples TRBV11-2 to TRBJ2-5; the D gene is possibly TRBD2 (7 bases). Germline V gives CDR1 SGHAT, CDR2 FQNNGV. V lost 5 bases and J 5 bases, leaving 21 bases between the germline ends. CDR3 length: 16 residues. CDR3 coding DNA: TGTGCCAGCAGCCCCCCGTATGGGGGGGCGAAGGAGACCCAGTACTTC. Translated: CASSPPYGGAKETQYF. Drawing the rest from reference TRBV11-2 and TRBJ2-5, the complete variable domain is EAGVAQSPRYKIIEKRQSVAFWCNPISGHATLYWYQQILGQGPKLLIQFQNNGVVDDSQLPKDRFSAERLKGVDSTLKIQPAKLEDSAVYLCASSPPYGGAKETQYFGPGTRLLVL.

V usage is TRBV2 and J usage is TRBJ2-2; D might be TRBD1 (5 bases). Germline CDR1 reads SNHLY; CDR2 reads FYNNEI. The CDR3 runs 13 residues. Trimming took 6 bases from V and 2 from J, leaving 7 bases between them. Here the CDR3 DNA reads TGTGCCAGCAGGACAGATAACACCGGGGAGCTGTTTTTT. Its protein product is CASRTDNTGELFF.

This sequence joins TRBV19 and TRBJ2-5; D uncertain. The CDR3 has 15 residues. Germline V gene sequence: CDR1 LNHDA, CDR2 SQIVND (reference sequence). V lost 5 bases and J 2 bases, leaving 15 bases between the germline ends. CDR3 nucleotide sequence: TGTGCCAGTAGTCCCCGGGTCTCAGCACAAGAGACCCAGTACTTC. This translates into CASSPRVSAQETQYF.